Listed below are T cell receptor beta chains from one sample, sequenced in a study of radiation and T cells in renal cell carcinoma. Assay: immunoSEQ multiplex PCR; the TCRdb copy retains only in-frame clones and omits some. Of roughly 130,000 clones in the sample, 75% to 90% were seen once. The sample consisted of blood, taken from a patient whose treatment included radiotherapy and nephrectomy. These TCRs come from an older woman with renal cell carcinoma. The CDR3 runs from the conserved cysteine through the conserved F or W. Each record gives: J gene, V gene, D gene, clone size, CDR3 protein, CDR3 DNA. D genes are given only for firm matches. Not every row has a clone size; where given, it reads once, few, many or a size class.

TRBJ2-3 | TRBV18 | . | . | CASSPPPGVAPDTQYF | TGTGCCAGCTCACCTCCCCCGGGGGTGGCCCCTGATACGCAGTATTTT
TRBJ1-6 | TRBV10-3 | . | few | CAISESKQINSPLHF | TGTGCCATCAGTGAGTCGAAACAGATTAATTCACCCCTCCACTTT
TRBJ1-5 | TRBV6-1 | TRBD1 | . | CASERTGNQPQHF | TGTGCCAGCGAGCGGACAGGGAATCAGCCCCAGCATTTT
TRBJ1-3 | TRBV6-5 | . | . | CASSRGFDSGNTIYF | TGTGCCAGCAGTCGGGGGTTCGACAGTGGAAACACCATATATTTT
TRBJ2-7 | TRBV6-6 | . | few | CASSSPENYEQYF | TGTGCCAGCAGTTCCCCTGAGAACTACGAGCAGTACTTC
TRBJ2-2 | TRBV27 | . | . | CASSPRNTGELFF | TGTGCCAGCAGTCCGAGAAACACCGGGGAGCTGTTTTTT
TRBJ2-7 | TRBV5-1 | . | once | CASSLVAGAVGNEQYF | TGCGCCAGCAGCTTGGTGGCGGGGGCAGTTGGGAACGAGCAGTACTTC
TRBJ1-2 | TRBV19 | . | . | CASSIERSPANYGYTF | TGTGCCAGTAGTATAGAACGGAGCCCTGCTAACTATGGCTACACCTTC
TRBJ2-7 | TRBV11-2 | . | . | CASSLGVPSSYEQYF | TGTGCCAGCAGCTTAGGGGTCCCTTCCTCCTACGAGCAGTACTTC
TRBJ1-1 | TRBV7-9 | . | . | CASSSQGNTEAFF | TGTGCCAGCAGCTCACAGGGGAACACTGAAGCTTTCTTT
TRBJ2-3 | TRBV18 | . | . | CASSPGPATDTQYF | TGTGCCAGCTCACCAGGGCCGGCCACAGATACGCAGTATTTT
TRBJ1-2 | TRBV6-1 | TRBD1 | . | CASSRDRANYGYTF | TGTGCCAGCAGTAGGGACAGGGCAAACTATGGCTACACCTTC
TRBJ2-2 | TRBV7-6 | . | . | CASSPPRGETGELFF | TGTGCCAGCAGCCCCCCCAGGGGCGAAACCGGGGAGCTGTTTTTT
TRBJ2-6 | TRBV7-3 | . | . | CASSVSGANVLTF | TGTGCCAGCAGCGTCTCTGGGGCCAACGTCCTGACTTTC
TRBJ1-1 | TRBV7-9 | TRBD1 | . | CASSSRTGLNTEAFF | TGTGCCAGCAGCTCCCGGACAGGTCTGAACACTGAAGCTTTCTTT
TRBJ1-1 | TRBV6-5 | . | . | CASSYGRNTEAFF | TGTGCCAGCAGTTATGGCAGGAACACTGAAGCTTTCTTT
TRBJ2-5 | TRBV19 | TRBD2 | . | CASNKGLAGEETQYF | TGTGCCAGTAACAAGGGACTAGCGGGAGAAGAGACCCAGTACTTC
TRBJ2-1 | TRBV15 | TRBD1 | . | CATSRGQGSDEQFF | TGTGCCACCAGCAGAGGACAGGGGAGCGATGAGCAGTTCTTC
TRBJ2-2 | TRBV19 | . | . | CASSTGSRLGTGELFF | TGTGCCAGTAGTACCGGGTCACGGCTCGGCACCGGGGAGCTGTTTTTT
TRBJ2-5 | TRBV2 | TRBD2 | . | CASSEGFGGEETQYF | TGTGCCAGCAGTGAAGGTTTCGGGGGGGAAGAGACCCAGTACTTC
TRBJ1-1 | TRBV16 | . | . | CASSNTANTEAFF | TGTGCCAGCAGCAATACAGCGAACACTGAAGCTTTCTTT
TRBJ2-1 | TRBV7-2 | . | . | CASSFNYNEQFF | TGTGCCAGCAGCTTCAATTACAATGAGCAGTTCTTC
TRBJ2-1 | TRBV7-3 | . | few | CASSLLDEQFF | TGTGCCAGCAGCTTACTGGATGAGCAGTTCTTC
TRBJ2-7 | TRBV5-1 | TRBD2 | . | CASSSTGTSGSYEQYF | TGCGCCAGCAGCTCGACCGGGACTAGCGGTTCCTACGAGCAGTACTTC
TRBJ1-6 | TRBV6-1 | . | . | CASSERYETPLHF | TGTGCCAGCAGTGAAAGGTACGAAACACCCCTCCACTTT
TRBJ2-2 | TRBV5-1 | . | . | CASSFGQTNTGELFF | TGCGCCAGCAGCTTCGGACAAACGAACACCGGGGAGCTGTTTTTT
TRBJ1-1 | TRBV10-3 | . | . | CAISGSTGNTEAFF | TGTGCCATCAGTGGGTCGACAGGAAACACTGAAGCTTTCTTT
TRBJ2-1 | TRBV7-2 | . | medium-sized | CASSLKGLLYNEQFF | TGTGCCAGCAGCTTAAAGGGACTGCTCTACAATGAGCAGTTCTTC
TRBJ2-3 | TRBV2 | TRBD1 | . | CASSRATGPDTQYF | TGTGCCAGCAGTCGGGCGACAGGGCCAGATACGCAGTATTTT
TRBJ2-2 | TRBV18 | . | . | CASSTLLADTGELFF | TGTGCCAGCTCTACCCTACTGGCGGACACCGGGGAGCTGTTTTTT
TRBJ1-6 | TRBV6-5 | TRBD1 | . | CASRVGTENSPLHF | TGTGCCAGCAGGGTCGGGACAGAGAATTCACCCCTCCACTTT
TRBJ2-1 | TRBV9 | . | . | CASSSPNRHNEQFF | TGTGCCAGCAGCTCCCCCAACCGCCACAATGAGCAGTTCTTC
TRBJ2-5 | TRBV28 | TRBD1 | . | CASSQFVWTGGQETQYF | TGTGCCAGCAGTCAATTCGTTTGGACAGGGGGACAAGAGACCCAGTACTTC
TRBJ2-7 | TRBV7-2 | TRBD1 | . | CASSQRLGTAPYEQYF | TGTGCCAGCAGCCAGAGACTCGGGACAGCCCCCTACGAGCAGTACTTC
TRBJ2-3 | TRBV28 | . | . | CASSRNLNTDTQYF | TGTGCCAGCAGTCGCAACTTGAACACAGATACGCAGTATTTT
TRBJ2-5 | TRBV9 | . | . | CASSPRQGPETQYF | TGTGCCAGCAGCCCTCGTCAGGGGCCAGAGACCCAGTACTTC
TRBJ1-6 | TRBV13 | . | . | CASSIGGSSYNSPLHF | TGTGCCAGCAGCATAGGGGGAAGCTCCTATAATTCACCCCTCCACTTT
TRBJ1-4 | TRBV5-1 | . | . | CASSLGNNGGEKLFF | TGCGCCAGCAGCTTGGGGAACAACGGGGGTGAAAAACTGTTTTTT
TRBJ2-2 | TRBV28 | . | . | CASRWIFGGELFF | TGTGCCAGCAGGTGGATTTTTGGCGGGGAGCTGTTTTTT
TRBJ2-3 | TRBV7-2 | TRBD1 | . | CASSAQGSRTDTQYF | TGTGCCAGCAGCGCACAGGGGTCCCGCACAGATACGCAGTATTTT
TRBJ1-4 | TRBV19 | . | . | CASSIGGLKLFF | TGTGCCAGTAGTATCGGAGGATTGAAACTGTTTTTT
TRBJ2-5 | TRBV7-9 | . | . | CASSRLRAGETQYF | TGTGCCAGCAGCCGCTTAAGGGCGGGGGAGACCCAGTACTTC
TRBJ2-7 | TRBV7-9 | . | . | CASSDHPDGLTYEQYF | TGTGCCAGCAGCGATCACCCGGACGGATTGACCTACGAGCAGTACTTC
TRBJ1-5 | TRBV19 | . | few | CASSISTGNQPQHF | TGTGCCAGTAGTATCTCGACGGGAAATCAGCCCCAGCATTTT
TRBJ1-1 | TRBV30 | . | few | CAWSRRMGNTEAFF | TGTGCCTGGAGCCGCCGGATGGGGAACACTGAAGCTTTCTTT
TRBJ2-3 | TRBV30 | TRBD2 | . | CAWAPGLSGRVSTDTQYF | TGTGCCTGGGCCCCAGGGCTGAGCGGGAGGGTCTCCACAGATACGCAGTATTTT
TRBJ2-7 | TRBV6-5 | . | . | CASSYSSRGSVYEQYF | TGTGCCAGCAGTTACTCTTCCCGCGGTAGCGTCTACGAGCAGTACTTC
TRBJ2-5 | TRBV12-1 | . | . | CASRQETQYF | TGTGCCAGCAGACAAGAGACCCAGTACTTC
TRBJ2-7 | TRBV4-2 | . | . | CASSHLELEAYEQYF | TGTGCCAGCAGCCACCTTGAACTAGAGGCCTACGAGCAGTACTTC
TRBJ1-1 | TRBV6-1 | . | . | CASTQGTEAFF | TGTGCCAGCACCCAAGGCACTGAAGCTTTCTTT
TRBJ2-3 | TRBV29-1 | . | . | CSVSDWLSDTQYF | TGCAGCGTTTCGGACTGGCTGTCAGATACGCAGTATTTT
TRBJ2-7 | TRBV28 | . | . | CASRIAVGNEQYF | TGTGCCAGCAGGATAGCAGTGGGGAACGAGCAGTACTTC
TRBJ1-5 | TRBV6-6 | . | . | CAYGQPNQPQHF | TGTGCCTATGGACAGCCTAATCAGCCCCAGCATTTT
TRBJ1-4 | TRBV5-5 | TRBD1 | . | CASSGTGEPNEKLFF | TGTGCCAGCAGCGGCACAGGGGAACCTAATGAAAAACTGTTTTTT
TRBJ1-1 | TRBV5-1 | . | . | CASSLEVGGGSGSEAFF | TGCGCCAGCAGCTTGGAAGTAGGCGGGGGGTCGGGGTCTGAAGCTTTCTTT
TRBJ2-1 | TRBV19 | TRBD1 | . | CARSDDRVCPPYNEQFF | TGTGCCAGGAGCGATGACAGGGTATGTCCCCCCTACAATGAGCAGTTCTTC
TRBJ1-3 | TRBV28 | . | few | CASSFSNPGNTIYF | TGTGCCAGCAGTTTTTCTAACCCCGGAAACACCATATATTTT
TRBJ2-7 | TRBV29-1 | . | once | CSVGRDSYEQYF | TGCAGCGTTGGGAGGGACTCCTACGAGCAGTACTTC